These 13 T cell receptor beta chains came from one sample sequenced in a study of regulatory T cells in long-lasting Graves disease. Combining iRepertoire HTBI primers with Arm-PCR of CDR3 regions, the authors built TCR beta libraries. TCRdb processed the multiplex PCR reads anew with MiXCR; each CDR3 protein has one entry. The repertoire holds approximately 470,000 distinct CDR3 sequences, with under 20% as singletons. The time point denotes: newly diagnosed GD, antithyroid drugs for less than 3 months. RNA from PBMCs was the source of the TCR library. This sample was shared with a second study, whose subject was T cells in Graves' hyperthyroidism and ophthalmopathy.

This specimen was peripheral blood mononuclear cells (PBMCs), taken at new diagnosis, from a patient treated with antithyroid drugs. These receptors were collected from a man aged 35 to 55 with Graves disease.

To note about this clonotype: A much larger clone differs from this one at a single base, so this may be a read error. V gene TRBV20-1 combines with J gene TRBJ2-1, with TRBD1 as a possible D gene (5 bases). Germline CDR1 and CDR2: DFQATT and SNEGSKA (reference sequence). Trimming left V 1 base short and J 12 bases short, with 10 bases between. This CDR3 has 11 residues. Written as DNA, the CDR3 is TGCAGTGCTAGAGCGCAGGGTTCGCAGTTCTTC. Residues: CSARAQGSQFF.

This clonotype has ten or more counts. The chain combines TRBV12-3 or TRBV12-4 with TRBJ2-7; TRBD2 matches at 7 bases. V lost 2 bases, J lost 9 bases, and 7 bases stayed unmatched. CDR3 size: 13 residues. Here the CDR3 DNA reads TGTGCCAGCAGTTTAAGGGCAGGGAGGGGGCAGTACTTC. It specifies CASSLRAGRGQYF.

This clonotype was detected ten times or more. The rearrangement links TRBV20-1 to TRBJ1-1; tentatively, D is TRBD1 (5 bases). Germline V gene lookup returns CDR1 DFQATT and CDR2 SNEGSKA (reference sequence). The CDR3 totals 17 residues. Trimming stripped 3 bases from V and 3 bases from J, with 23 bases between. The CDR3 sequence: CSARFEGNTWGYTEAFF. Here the CDR3 DNA reads TGCAGTGCTAGGTTCGAGGGGAATACCTGGGGGTACACTGAAGCTTTCTTT.

V and J are TRBV6-1 and TRBJ2-7, with D possibly being TRBD1 or TRBD2 (5 bases each). Germline V gives CDR1 MNHNS, CDR2 SASEGT. The ends were cut back, 6 bases at V and 7 bases at J, with 16 bases in the middle. The CDR3 length is 13 residues. The CDR3 here is CASRGPGMREQYF. CDR3 DNA sequence: TGTGCCAGCAGGGGGCCCGGGATGAGGGAGCAGTACTTC.

The chain employs TRBV7-6 and TRBJ2-2, with 9 bases fitting TRBD1. The germline V gene encodes CDR1 SGHVS and CDR2 FNYEAQ. Trimming took 5 bases from V and 5 from J; bases not matched to a gene: 9. The CDR3 sequence is 16 residues long. The CDR3 DNA sequence: TGTGCCAGCAGCCCCATCCCGGGACAGGGTACCGGGGAGCTGTTTTTT. This sequence encodes CASSPIPGQGTGELFF.

This clonotype was seen many times. The genes are TRBV28 and TRBJ2-7; TRBD1 might be the D (7 bases). Trimming took off 2 bases at V and 3 bases at J, with 11 bases between the two ends. CDR3 length: 14 residues. CDR1 is MDHEN and CDR2 is SYDVKM in the germline V gene. In nucleotides, the CDR3 is TGTGCCAGCAGTTTAGGCAGGGGGGTCTACGAGCAGTACTTC. Protein sequence: CASSLGRGVYEQYF.

The chain combines TRBV28 with TRBJ2-1; 9 bases agree with TRBD2. Germline CDR1 reads MDHEN; CDR2 reads SYDVKM. Trimming at V came to 5 bases and at J to 6 bases, leaving 14 bases not matched to a gene. The CDR3 consists of 17 residues. Here the CDR3 DNA reads TGTGCCAGCAGTCTGGAACTAGCGGGCCTTGACTTCAATGAGCAGTTCTTC. Its translation is CASSLELAGLDFNEQFF.

This clonotype was counted ten times or more. The V and J genes are TRBV30 and TRBJ2-7; D is undetermined. The CDR3 loop spans 13 amino acids. Trimming removed 3 bases from V and 1 base from J, with 10 bases in between. Looked up from germline, CDR1 is GTSNPN and CDR2 is SVGIG (reference sequence). CDR3 residues: CAWRVYASYEQYF. Here the CDR3 DNA reads TGTGCCTGGAGGGTATATGCTTCCTACGAGCAGTACTTC.

In its sample, this clonotype was seen a few times. V is TRBV20-1 and J is TRBJ2-5, with 7 bases lining up with TRBD1. Germline V gene lookup returns CDR1 DFQATT and CDR2 SNEGSKA (reference sequence). There are 15 residues in the CDR3. V shed 0 bases, J shed 0 bases, and the junction held 4 bases outside the gene matches. The CDR3 spells CSARDQQGYQETQYF. CDR3 DNA: TGCAGTGCTAGAGACCAACAGGGGTACCAAGAGACCCAGTACTTC.

The V gene is TRBV2, the J gene TRBJ2-7; 13 nucleotides match TRBD2. The germline gives CDR1 SNHLY, CDR2 FYNNEI. Unmatched junction bases numbered 10, after V lost 6 bases and J lost 5 bases. The CDR3 sequence is 16 residues long. This CDR3 reads CASSLRLAGGPNEQYF. Here the CDR3 DNA reads TGTGCCAGCAGCCTAAGACTAGCGGGAGGTCCCAACGAGCAGTACTTC.

The V and J genes are TRBV3-1 and TRBJ2-7, with unresolved D. Germline V gene data show CDR1 as LGHDT and CDR2 as YNNKEL (reference sequence). This CDR3 comprises 13 residues. Trimming left V 5 bases short and J 1 base short, with 9 bases between. The CDR3 nucleotides are TGTGCCAGCAGCTCGACGCTTTCCTACGAGCAGTACTTC. Translated: CASSSTLSYEQYF.

V is TRBV20-1 and J is TRBJ2-4; TRBD1 aligns across 8 bases. V gave up 6 bases and J gave up 6 bases; unmatched junction bases: 16. The germline V gene encodes CDR1 DFQATT and CDR2 SNEGSKA (reference sequence). The CDR3 has 16 amino acids. CDR3 in amino acids: CSANGKGTGFLNIQYF. The CDR3 nucleotides are TGCAGTGCAAACGGAAAAGGGACAGGTTTTTTAAACATTCAGTACTTC.

The chain links TRBV10-3 to TRBJ2-3; TRBD2 aligns across 7 bases. V lost 9 bases, J lost 2 bases, and 5 bases stayed unmatched. CDR3 size: 13 residues. Germline CDR1 ENHRY, CDR2 SYGVKD. The CDR3 protein is CAIQAGTTDTQYF. In DNA, the CDR3 is TGTGCCATACAAGCGGGAACCACAGATACGCAGTATTTT.